One sample yielded the 10 T cell receptor beta chains listed below, sequenced in a study of blood T cell repertoires in COVID-19. Profiling relied on immunoSEQ multiplex PCR, and the TCRdb table lists in-frame clones only, not all of them. The table lists fewer than 130,000 clones, roughly 71% of them singletons. The sequencing input was peripheral blood. The receptor set was obtained from a man at least 80 years old with acute or convalescent COVID-19.

This chain joins TRBV9 and TRBJ2-7; 7 nucleotides agree with TRBD2. The CDR3 length is 14 residues. CDR1 and CDR2 (germline): SGDLS, YYNGEE. The J segment lost 0 bases and the V segment lost 5 bases, leaving 5 bases of the junction unmatched. For the CDR3, the DNA is TGTGCCAGCAGTGGGAGGGAGCACTCCTACGAGCAGTACTTC. Encoded protein: CASSGREHSYEQYF. Filled out from reference TRBV9 and TRBJ2-7, the complete variable domain reads DSGVTQTPKHLITATGQRVTLRCSPRSGDLSVYWYQQSLDQGLQFLIQYYNGEERAKGNILERFSAQQFPDLHSELNLSSLELGDSALYFCASSGREHSYEQYFGPGTRLTVT.

The chain's CDR3 is CASSQDLVPRDEQYF. The CDR3 nucleotides read TGCGCCAGCAGCCAAGATTTGGTGCCACGCGACGAGCAGTACTTC. The chain has TRBV4-3 and TRBJ2-7, with no clear D. V was shortened by 0 bases and J by 5 bases, with 14 bases between the two germline ends. Germline assignment: CDR1 LGHNA and CDR2 YSLEER. This CDR3 has 15 amino acids.

This chain joins TRBV29-1 and TRBJ2-5, with TRBD2 matching over 8 bases. Germline CDR1 reads SQVTM; CDR2 reads ANQGSEA. Germline trimming cut 7 bases from V and 5 bases from J; bases unmatched to any gene: 12. CDR3 size: 14 residues. The DNA for the CDR3 is TGCAGCGCTGACGGGACTAGAAGGACGGAGACCCAGTACTTC. It encodes CSADGTRRTETQYF.

J is TRBJ1-1 and V is TRBV21-1; TRBD1, as called in the table, went unchecked against the DNA. TRBV21-1 is labeled a pseudogene. CDR3 length equals 13 residues. For the CDR3, the DNA is TGTGCCATTGAGACGCAGGTGAACACTGAAGCTTTCTTT. It yields the protein CAIETQVNTEAFF.

This sequence joins TRBV6-5 and TRBJ2-4, with D maybe TRBD1 (6 bases). Germline CDR1 MNHEY, CDR2 SVGAGI. V lost 5 bases to trimming and J lost 3 bases, with 14 bases between them. The CDR3 has 15 amino acids. CDR3 sequence (DNA): TGTGCCAGCAGTCAGGGGCAGGGAGTCAAAAACATTCAGTACTTC. Its translation: CASSQGQGVKNIQYF.

This chain joins TRBV6-2 or TRBV6-3 and TRBJ2-2, with 11 bases that match TRBD2. V dropped 0 bases and J dropped 1; count of bases not matched to a gene: 13. CDR1 is MNHEY, CDR2 SVGEGT, per germline. CDR3 size: 21 residues. CDR3 DNA sequence: TGTGCCAGCAGTTACTCGCCCCTCGGGGTAGCGGGAGGGATGAACACCGGGGAGCTGTTTTTT. This encodes CASSYSPLGVAGGMNTGELFF.

The J gene is TRBJ2-7, the V gene TRBV4-3, with 7 bases lining up with TRBD1. The trim removed 0 bases at V and 4 bases at J, leaving 24 bases unmatched. The CDR3 is 21 amino acids. Germline CDR1 reads LGHNA; CDR2 reads YSLEER. CDR3 residues: CASSQEAEGRGLGRAAYEQYF. The CDR3 coding sequence is TGCGCCAGCAGCCAAGAAGCGGAAGGAAGGGGGCTTGGGCGGGCGGCATACGAGCAGTACTTC.

V gene TRBV12-3 or TRBV12-4 combines with J gene TRBJ2-1; 7 nucleotides line up with TRBD1. V gave up 7 bases and J gave up 6 bases; unmatched junction bases: 6. The CDR3 is made up of 13 amino acids. This CDR3 reads CASTLGQANEQFF. The CDR3 region has the DNA TGTGCCAGCACCCTTGGACAGGCCAATGAGCAGTTCTTC.

This chain uses TRBV19 with TRBJ1-3; D not resolved. The CDR3 length is 18 residues. The germline CDR1 and CDR2 sequences are LNHDA and SQIVND (reference sequence). Trimming shortened V by 6 bases and J by 2 bases, and 23 bases separated the two germline ends. Written as DNA, the CDR3 is TGTGCCAGTAGCACCGTTTTATTACGGTCCAGCGCTGGAAACACCATATATTTT. Residues: CASSTVLLRSSAGNTIYF.

CDR3 amino acids: CASGGTRGENEQFF. CDR3 bases: TGCGCCAGCGGCGGGACCAGGGGGGAGAATGAGCAGTTCTTC. V gene TRBV4-1 combines with J gene TRBJ2-1; D is possibly TRBD1 (7 bases). Between the trimmed V and J ends, which lost 8 bases and 7 bases, there was a span of 18 bases. Germline V gene data show CDR1 as MGHRA and CDR2 as YSYEKL. The CDR3 loop spans 14 amino acids.